What follows are 14 T cell receptor beta chains derived from one specimen sequenced in a study of T cell clonotyping in hematopoietic cell transplantation. Measured with immunoSEQ multiplex PCR; TCRdb has only the in-frame clones, and not every one. The sample consists of 35,000 to 45,000 clones, roughly 94% of them appearing once. Sequenced input: peripheral blood mononuclear cells. Every receptor here comes from a woman aged 45 to 65 in good health. Some clones in this sample may be carry-over from other donors' samples.

J is TRBJ1-2 and V is TRBV4-3; perhaps TRBD1 as D (6 bases). V shed 4 bases and J shed 4 bases, with 25 bases lying between them. The CDR3 is 18 amino acids. The V gene's germline CDR1 is LGHNA and CDR2 YSLEER. CDR3 sequence (DNA): TGCGCCAGCAGCCCAACCTGGACAGAAACAGAGGGATCCTATGGCTACACCTTC. Protein product: CASSPTWTETEGSYGYTF.

J is TRBJ1-2 and V is TRBV10-3; no reliable D call. CDR1 ENHRY and CDR2 SYGVKD come from the germline V gene. The CDR3 runs 13 residues. Between the trimmed V and J ends, which lost 5 bases and 3 bases, there was a span of 10 bases. The CDR3 nucleotides read TGTGCCATCAGTATTAGGACGGACTATGGCTACACCTTC. Translation gives CAISIRTDYGYTF.

This chain uses TRBV19 with TRBJ2-7; D is unclear. The CDR3 has 14 residues. The V end lost 0 bases, the J end lost 1 base, and 7 bases lay between the germline ends. CDR1 and CDR2 from the germline V gene are LNHDA and SQIVND (reference sequence). CDR3 region: CASSIEARSYEQYF. CDR3 sequence (DNA): TGTGCCAGTAGTATAGAGGCCAGATCCTACGAGCAGTACTTC.

The rearrangement joins TRBV5-1 to TRBJ1-1; 7 bases align to TRBD1. The CDR3 extends over 14 amino acids. Germline V CDR1 and CDR2: SGHRS, YFSETQ. The V gene end was trimmed by 6 bases and the J gene end by 1 base; junction bases not matched to a gene: 6. The CDR3 loop reads CASNYGQANTEAFF. In nucleotides, the CDR3 is TGCGCCAGCAACTATGGACAGGCGAACACTGAAGCTTTCTTT.

The DNA for the CDR3 is TGTGCCAGCAGGGGGGGACAGGGCAGGGATGAAGCTTTCTTT. Protein product: CASRGGQGRDEAFF. The chain has TRBV27 and TRBJ1-1, with 9 nucleotides matching TRBD1. CDR1 and CDR2 from the germline V gene are MNHEY and SMNVEV (reference sequence). V gave up 6 bases and J gave up 7 bases; unmatched junction bases: 9. This CDR3 is 14 amino acids long.

This clone was observed once. The chain's CDR3 is CASSADRGGTGELFF. The CDR3 nucleotides read TGTGCCAGCAGCGCGGACAGGGGGGGCACCGGGGAGCTGTTTTTT. This chain uses TRBV5-4 with TRBJ2-2; 10 bases map to TRBD1. Germline CDR1 and CDR2: SGHNT and YYREEE (reference sequence). The J segment lost 4 bases and the V segment lost 4 bases, leaving 4 bases of the junction unmatched. This CDR3 is 15 amino acids long.

The chain uses TRBV30 and TRBJ2-2, with D unresolved. With 2 bases removed from V and 0 bases from J, the gap between germline ends came to 10 bases. This CDR3 contains 15 residues. Germline loops: CDR1 GTSNPN, CDR2 SVGIG (reference sequence). CDR3 protein: CAWSFLGANTGELFF. The CDR3 DNA sequence: TGTGCCTGGAGTTTTCTTGGTGCGAACACCGGGGAGCTGTTTTTT. Drawing the rest from reference TRBV30 and TRBJ2-2, the complete variable domain is SQTIHQWPATLVQPVGSPLSLECTVEGTSNPNLYWYRQAAGRGLQLLFYSVGIGQISSEVPQNLSASRPQDRQFILSSKKLLLSDSGFYLCAWSFLGANTGELFFGEGSRLTVL.

This chain uses TRBV18 with TRBJ2-3; 7 bases align to TRBD1. Germline CDR1 reads KGHSH; CDR2 reads LQKENI. This CDR3 has 16 amino acids. J was trimmed by 4 bases and V by 8 bases; bases with no gene match: 15. For the CDR3, the DNA is TGTGCCAGCACGAACCTCGCCACAGGGGCAGCAGATACGCAGTATTTT. It is translated as CASTNLATGAADTQYF. Looking up the rest from reference TRBV18 and TRBJ2-3 gives the full variable domain: NAGVMQNPRHLVRRRGQEARLRCSPMKGHSHVYWYRQLPEEGLKFMVYLQKENIIDESGMPKERFSAEFPKEGPSILRIQQVVRGDSAAYFCASTNLATGAADTQYFGPGTRLTVL.

The rearrangement joins TRBV2 to TRBJ2-5; TRBD2 is a possible D gene (6 bases). The ends were cut back, 7 bases at V and 1 base at J, with 13 bases in the middle. CDR1 and CDR2 (germline): SNHLY, FYNNEI. This CDR3 region has 14 residues. The CDR3 DNA follows: TGTGCCAGCAAGAGATTAGCGGTCCAAGAGACCCAGTACTTC. It translates to CASKRLAVQETQYF.

The V call is TRBV18, the J call TRBJ2-5, with D possibly matching TRBD1 (6 bases). The CDR3 totals 15 residues. V was cut by 1 base and J by 3 bases, with 12 bases left in between. The germline V gene encodes CDR1 KGHSH and CDR2 LQKENI. The chain's CDR3 is CASSPLNREKETQYF. For the CDR3, the DNA is TGTGCCAGCTCACCACTTAACAGGGAGAAAGAGACCCAGTACTTC.

Comments on this clone: One junction end disagrees with the germline gene, perhaps due to a read error. V gene TRBV5-1 combines with J gene TRBJ1-2; maybe TRBD1 (5 bases). This CDR3 comprises 15 residues. Germline lookup yields CDR1 SGHRS and CDR2 YFSETQ. CDR3 DNA: TGCGCCAGCAGCTCCACAGTAACGGGGGACTATGGCTACATCTTC. Translation: CASSSTVTGDYGYIF.

J is TRBJ2-3 and V is TRBV4-1, with D possibly called TRBD1 or TRBD2 (5 bases each). Germline CDR1 and CDR2: MGHRA and YSYEKL. V was shortened by 1 base and J by 2 bases, with 13 bases between the two germline ends. The CDR3 contains 16 residues. CDR3 bases: TGCGCCAGCAGCCAAGGGGGACCGCCATACACAGATACGCAGTATTTT. Amino acids: CASSQGGPPYTDTQYF.

The gene calls are TRBV7-2 and TRBJ2-7; the D is unclear. The germline V gene encodes CDR1 SGHTA and CDR2 FQGNSA. Deletions cut 2 bases from V and 0 bases from J, with 2 bases between. The CDR3 spans 12 residues. For the CDR3, the DNA is TGTGCCAGCAGCTTAAACTCCTACGAGCAGTACTTC. Residues: CASSLNSYEQYF.

This CDR3 is CASRQGTLNTEAFF. The CDR3 DNA reads TGTGCCAGTCGACAGGGGACCCTGAACACTGAAGCTTTCTTT. The chain joins TRBV19 to TRBJ1-1; the match to TRBD1 covers 8 bases. J gave up 0 bases and V 8 bases, and 5 bases lay outside the gene matches. This CDR3 spans 14 amino acids. CDR1 is LNHDA and CDR2 is SQIVND in the germline V gene (reference sequence).